What follows describes a single T cell receptor beta chain. This clonotype came up many times. Its antigen has not been determined. Within one base of it there is no much larger clone, and no base qualities were kept. This entry belongs to a study of early T cells in non-severe SARS-CoV-2 infection (dated by TCRdb to about 2021). In the study overall: TCR sequencing used bulk RNA from unsorted whole blood, so alpha and beta chains could not be paired.

The germline V gene (reference sequence) provides CDR1 SGHKS and CDR2 YYEKEE. The V end gives up 2 bases and the J end 2 bases, leaving 1 base in the junction not matched to a gene. Spanning cysteine to phenylalanine, the CDR3 consists of 15 amino acids. Here the CDR3 DNA is all that survives: 45 bases in frame from base 1. Overall study results and their limits: Matching against VDJdb was skewed toward anti-spike CD8 responses, likely underestimated virus-specific expansions, and missed private and CD4 specificities.

This was a case-control study nested in a cohort of healthcare workers in London, UK, who had nasopharyngeal swab PCR tests and blood samples taken every week. Healthcare workers were recruited between 23 and 31 March 2020, during the week of the UK lockdown, and were followed weekly for up to about 15 weeks. Preparation of the library involved 5' RACE. Sequencer: NextSeq 500. The TCR library protocol attached unique molecular identifiers to individual cDNA molecules to correct for sequencing error and PCR bias. Both TCR alpha and beta chains were sequenced, and tight co-correlation was observed between alpha and beta sequence abundances in each sample. The paper's processing steps were these. Decombinator V4 was used to annotate the V gene, J gene and CDR3 of the TCR sequences. TCRs were defined as expanded if a significant change between any two time points was detected under a Poisson model with p below 0.0001. TCR abundances were normalised to the total number of TCRs sequenced per sample and were expressed as counts per million. MAIT TCRs were defined by TRAV1-2 paired with TRAJ12, TRAJ20 or TRAJ33, and iNKT TCRs by TRAV10 paired with TRAJ18. VDJdb, accessed 1 November 2021, was searched for CMV, EBV and SARS-CoV-2 annotated TCRs, excluding TCRs annotated for multiple antigens. TCRdb redid the processing of the public reads, applying fastp at Q25 and MiXCR, and retained in-frame beta chains. Here each entry gathers all rows of one CDR3 protein and keeps the most common genes and DNA. TCRdb, not the authors, supplied the V and J calls. The sample includes 25,000 to 35,000 distinct CDR3 sequences, with around 4.2% observed a single time. Around 8.2% of the sample is in the top ten clones.

The chain is encoded by TRBV5-5 joined to TRBJ2-6, with TRBD1 identical over 7 junction bases. Sequences were obtained from whole blood. The origin of this receptor is an adult who was a healthcare worker with PCR-confirmed SARS-CoV-2 infection or an uninfected control (not recorded which). The CDR3 is CASSLTGAGANVLTF. In nucleotides, the sequence is TGTGCCAGCAGCTTAACAGGGGCTGGGGCCAACGTCCTGACTTTC.